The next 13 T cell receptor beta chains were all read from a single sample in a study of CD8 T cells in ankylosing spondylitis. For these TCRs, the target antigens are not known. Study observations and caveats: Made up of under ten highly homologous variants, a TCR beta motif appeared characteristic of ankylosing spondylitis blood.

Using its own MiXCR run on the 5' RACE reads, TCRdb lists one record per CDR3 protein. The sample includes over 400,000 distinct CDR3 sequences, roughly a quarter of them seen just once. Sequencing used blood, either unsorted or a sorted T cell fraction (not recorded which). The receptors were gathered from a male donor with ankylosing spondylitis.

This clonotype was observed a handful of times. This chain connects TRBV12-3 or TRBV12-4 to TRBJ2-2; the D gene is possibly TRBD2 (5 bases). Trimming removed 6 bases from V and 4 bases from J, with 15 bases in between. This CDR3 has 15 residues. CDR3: CASSPITGGTGELFF. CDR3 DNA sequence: TGTGCCAGCAGCCCTATTACCGGAGGCACCGGGGAGCTGTTTTTT.

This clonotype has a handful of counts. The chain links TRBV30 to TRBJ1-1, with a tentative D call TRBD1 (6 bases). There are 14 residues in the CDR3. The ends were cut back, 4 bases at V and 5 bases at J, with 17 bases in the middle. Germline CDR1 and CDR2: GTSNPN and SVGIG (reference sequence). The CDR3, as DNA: TGTGCCTGGAACCTTGGGGGGGGGCAAACTGAAGCTTTCTTT. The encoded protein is CAWNLGGGQTEAFF.

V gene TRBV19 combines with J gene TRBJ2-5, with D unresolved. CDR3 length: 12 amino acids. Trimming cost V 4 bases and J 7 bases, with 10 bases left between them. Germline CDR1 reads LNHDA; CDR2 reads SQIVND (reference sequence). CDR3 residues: CASSTTGGTQYF. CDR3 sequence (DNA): TGTGCCAGTAGTACCACCGGTGGGACCCAGTACTTC. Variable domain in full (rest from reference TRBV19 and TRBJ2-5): DGGITQSPKYLFRKEGQNVTLSCEQNLNHDAMYWYRQDPGQGLRLIYYSQIVNDFQKGDIAEGYSVSREKKESFPLTVTSAQKNPTAFYLCASSTTGGTQYFGPGTRLLVL.

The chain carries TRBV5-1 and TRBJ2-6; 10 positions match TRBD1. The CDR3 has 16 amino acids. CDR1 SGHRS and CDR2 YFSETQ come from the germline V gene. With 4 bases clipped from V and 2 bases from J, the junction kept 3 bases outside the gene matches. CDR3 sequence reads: CASSPGTGAGANVLTF. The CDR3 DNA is TGCGCCAGCAGCCCCGGGACAGGGGCTGGGGCCAACGTCCTGACTTTC.

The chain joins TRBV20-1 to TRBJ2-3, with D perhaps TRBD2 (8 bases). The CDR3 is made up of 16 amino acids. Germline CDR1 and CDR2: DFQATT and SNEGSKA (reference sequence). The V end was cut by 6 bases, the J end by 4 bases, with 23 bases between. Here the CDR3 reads CSAQGELGLGADTQYF. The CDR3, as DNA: TGCAGTGCCCAGGGGGAGTTGGGACTAGGGGCAGATACGCAGTATTTT.

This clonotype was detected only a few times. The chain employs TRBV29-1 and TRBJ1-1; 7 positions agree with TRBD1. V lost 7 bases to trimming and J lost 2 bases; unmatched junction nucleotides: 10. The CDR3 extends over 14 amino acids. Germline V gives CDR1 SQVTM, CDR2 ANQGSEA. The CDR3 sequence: CSAVWTGGNTEAFF. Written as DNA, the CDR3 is TGCAGCGCCGTTTGGACAGGCGGCAACACTGAAGCTTTCTTT.

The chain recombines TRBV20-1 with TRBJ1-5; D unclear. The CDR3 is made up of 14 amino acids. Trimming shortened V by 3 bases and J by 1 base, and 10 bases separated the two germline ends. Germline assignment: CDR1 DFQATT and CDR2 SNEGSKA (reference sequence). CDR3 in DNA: TGCAGTGCTAGCAAAGGGCAGAGCAATCAGCCCCAGCATTTT. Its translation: CSASKGQSNQPQHF.

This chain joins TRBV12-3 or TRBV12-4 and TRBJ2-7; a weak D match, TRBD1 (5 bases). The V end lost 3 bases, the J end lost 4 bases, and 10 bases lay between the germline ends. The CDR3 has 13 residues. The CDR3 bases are TGTGCCAGCAGTTTTTCAGGGCAGTACGAGCAGTACTTC. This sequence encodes CASSFSGQYEQYF.

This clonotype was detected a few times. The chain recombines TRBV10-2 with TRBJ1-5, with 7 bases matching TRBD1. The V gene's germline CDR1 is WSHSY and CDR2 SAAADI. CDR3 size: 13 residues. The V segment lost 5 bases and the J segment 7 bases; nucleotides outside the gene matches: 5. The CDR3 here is CASSTGARQPQHF. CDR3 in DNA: TGCGCCAGCAGTACAGGGGCACGACAGCCCCAGCATTTT.

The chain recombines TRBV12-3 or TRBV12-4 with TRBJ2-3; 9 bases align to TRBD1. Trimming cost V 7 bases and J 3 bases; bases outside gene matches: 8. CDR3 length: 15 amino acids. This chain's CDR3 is CASTDRGSMTDTQYF. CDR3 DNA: TGTGCCAGCACTGACAGGGGGTCGATGACAGATACGCAGTATTTT.

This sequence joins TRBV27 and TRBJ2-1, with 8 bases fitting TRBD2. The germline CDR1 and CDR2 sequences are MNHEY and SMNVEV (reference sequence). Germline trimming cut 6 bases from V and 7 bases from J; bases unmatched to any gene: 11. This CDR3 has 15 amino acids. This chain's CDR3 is CASSPYSGKGNEQFF. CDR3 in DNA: TGTGCCAGCAGCCCCTATAGCGGGAAGGGGAATGAGCAGTTCTTC.

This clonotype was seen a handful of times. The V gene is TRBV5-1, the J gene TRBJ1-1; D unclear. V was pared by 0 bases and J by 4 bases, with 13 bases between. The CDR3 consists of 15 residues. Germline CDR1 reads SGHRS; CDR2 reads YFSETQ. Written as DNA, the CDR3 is TGCGCCAGCAGCTTGGAACAGCTCTCGGGCACTGAAGCTTTCTTT. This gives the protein CASSLEQLSGTEAFF.

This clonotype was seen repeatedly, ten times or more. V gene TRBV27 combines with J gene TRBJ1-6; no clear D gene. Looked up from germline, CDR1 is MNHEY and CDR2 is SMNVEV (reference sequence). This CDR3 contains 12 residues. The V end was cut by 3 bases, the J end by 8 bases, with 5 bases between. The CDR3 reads CASSFLDSPLHF. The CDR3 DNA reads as TGTGCCAGCAGTTTCCTGGATTCACCCCTCCACTTT.